Listed here are 19 T cell receptor beta chains from one sample, sequenced in a study of cytomegalovirus exposure and HLA in healthy donors. PCR primers comprised 60 Vbeta and 13 Jbeta primers. Method: immunoSEQ multiplex PCR; TCRdb's copy keeps in-frame clones and lacks some. The profile covers 90,000 to 100,000 clones, with approximately 77% appearing a single time and around 5% taken by the ten largest. Sequenced input: PBMCs. The receptors shown here come from a middle-aged woman in good health and CMV-seronegative.

The genes are TRBV4-2 and TRBJ1-4, with D unresolved. Germline V gene sequence: CDR1 LGHNA, CDR2 YNFKEQ. This CDR3 has 15 amino acids. Between the trimmed V and J ends, which lost 1 base and 7 bases, there was a span of 13 bases. CDR3 loop: CASSQAQALSEKLFF. For the CDR3, the DNA is TGTGCCAGCAGCCAAGCTCAGGCCTTAAGTGAAAAACTGTTTTTT.

In this sample, this clone turned up a few times. This chain joins TRBV5-1 and TRBJ2-7; 9 bases are a match to TRBD1. The CDR3 is 14 residues long. Germline CDR1 SGHRS, CDR2 YFSETQ. Losses at the gene ends were 5 bases for V and 7 bases for J; bases not matched to a gene: 10. The CDR3 here is CASSPGTGLGEQYF. CDR3 nucleotide sequence: TGCGCCAGCAGTCCCGGGACAGGGTTGGGTGAGCAGTACTTC.

The CDR3 reads CASSLAGTANSPLHF. CDR3 in DNA: TGTGCCAGCAGCCTAGCCGGGACAGCTAATTCACCCCTCCACTTT. This chain connects TRBV5-6 to TRBJ1-6, with 7 bases identical to TRBD1. Trimming at V came to 4 bases and at J to 6 bases, leaving 7 bases not matched to a gene. The germline CDR1 and CDR2 sequences are SGHDT and YYEEEE. The length of the CDR3 is 15 residues.

The J gene is TRBJ1-2, the V gene TRBV18; unclear D gene. There are 15 residues in the CDR3. Per germline, CDR1 KGHSH and CDR2 LQKENI. The ends were cut back, 6 bases at V and 2 bases at J, with 16 bases in the middle. This CDR3 reads CASSLDEAINYGYTF. The DNA of the CDR3 is TGTGCCAGCTCTCTCGACGAGGCGATAAACTATGGCTACACCTTC.

This clone has a single count. The same CDR3 can be traced to other DNA sequences in this sample. The V and J genes are TRBV9 and TRBJ2-7, with 8 bases identical to TRBD2. The CDR3 runs 15 residues. Unmatched junction bases numbered 10, after V lost 4 bases and J lost 4 bases. The V gene's germline CDR1 is SGDLS and CDR2 YYNGEE. The DNA for the CDR3 is TGTGCCAGCAGCCCATCACCGGGAGGGGGATACGAGCAGTACTTC. Its translation is CASSPSPGGGYEQYF.

The chain carries TRBV6-5 and TRBJ1-4; 7 bases match TRBD1. The CDR3 is 15 amino acids. In germline, CDR1 is MNHEY, CDR2 SVGAGI. V dropped 3 bases and J dropped 8; count of bases not matched to a gene: 9. The CDR3 sequence is CASSYLSGTVEKLFF. The CDR3 DNA reads as TGTGCCAGCAGTTATTTATCTGGGACAGTCGAAAAACTGTTTTTT.

The CDR3 sequence: CSAPTENTGELFF. The CDR3, as DNA: TGCAGCGCCCCGACAGAGAACACCGGGGAGCTGTTTTTT. The chain links TRBV29-1 to TRBJ2-2; possibly TRBD1 for D (5 bases). V was cut by 7 bases and J by 1 base, with 10 bases left in between. The CDR3 is made up of 13 amino acids. Germline V gene sequence: CDR1 SQVTM, CDR2 ANQGSEA.

The rearrangement uses TRBV5-1 and TRBJ2-3, with 8 bases identical to TRBD2. J lost 4 bases, V lost 3 bases, and 16 bases had no gene match. There are 18 residues in the CDR3. Germline assignment: CDR1 SGHRS and CDR2 YFSETQ. In DNA, the CDR3 is TGCGCCAGCAGCTCGACCCCCCGTATAGCGGGGAACTCAGATACGCAGTATTTT. It codes for CASSSTPRIAGNSDTQYF.

The CDR3 coding sequence is TGCGCCAGCAGCTTACAACTAGCCGGGAAAGAGACCCAGTACTTC. Protein sequence: CASSLQLAGKETQYF. The rearrangement links TRBV5-1 to TRBJ2-5, with D perhaps TRBD2 (6 bases). The CDR3 is 15 amino acids. V lost 2 bases, J lost 3 bases, and 14 bases lay in between. Germline assignment: CDR1 SGHRS and CDR2 YFSETQ.

This chain links TRBV4-3 with TRBJ2-1; 8 bases are a match to TRBD2. J lost 8 bases, V lost 1 base, and 7 bases had no gene match. Germline lookup yields CDR1 LGHNA and CDR2 YSLEER. This CDR3 has 15 amino acids. CDR3 in amino acids: CASSQVERGYDEQFF. CDR3 nucleotide sequence: TGCGCCAGCAGCCAAGTAGAGCGGGGGTACGATGAGCAGTTCTTC.

V gene TRBV5-3 combines with J gene TRBJ1-5; D is perhaps TRBD1 (6 bases). TRBV5-3 is known as an ORF, though its function is uncertain. There are 16 residues in the CDR3. Trimming removed 2 bases at V and 1 base at J, with 13 bases between. The CDR3 region has the DNA TGTGCCAGAAGCTTACCGAGGGGGTCCAGCAATCAGCCCCAGCATTTT. Translated, it gives CARSLPRGSSNQPQHF.

The chain links TRBV7-3 to TRBJ2-3; D ambiguous. The ends were cut back, 2 bases at V and 7 bases at J, with 10 bases in the middle. Germline V CDR1 and CDR2: SGHTA, FQGTGA. CDR3 length: 13 residues. The CDR3 nucleotides read TGTGCCAGCAGCTTAGAAAACACGAATACGCAGTATTTT. This translates into CASSLENTNTQYF.

This chain's CDR3 is CSVRTGDYGYTF. Written as DNA, the CDR3 is TGCAGCGTTCGTACGGGGGACTATGGCTACACCTTC. The chain combines TRBV29-1 with TRBJ1-2, with a tentative D call TRBD1 (5 bases). Trimming pared 5 bases from V and 3 bases from J, leaving 10 bases between. The CDR3 is 12 residues long. The germline V gene encodes CDR1 SQVTM and CDR2 ANQGSEA.

This chain uses TRBV19 with TRBJ2-7, with D perhaps matching TRBD2 (5 bases). Per the germline V gene, CDR1 is LNHDA and CDR2 is SQIVND (reference sequence). The CDR3 loop spans 15 amino acids. Trimming left V 5 bases short and J 6 bases short, with 20 bases between. Here the CDR3 DNA reads TGTGCCAGTAGTCCGAGAGGTGAGGGTTTGGGCGAGCAGTACTTC. Encoded protein: CASSPRGEGLGEQYF.

V and J are TRBV12-5 and TRBJ1-4, with TRBD1 matching 8 bases. This CDR3 is 17 amino acids long. Unmatched junction bases numbered 13, after V lost 2 bases and J lost 8 bases. Per germline, CDR1 LGHNT and CDR2 FRNRAP. CDR3 DNA sequence: TGTGCTAGTGGTTTGCTGATTCCGGCAGGGGGCAACGAAAAACTGTTTTTT. Its protein is CASGLLIPAGGNEKLFF.

V gene TRBV15 combines with J gene TRBJ2-1, with 9 bases aligning to TRBD2. The CDR3 extends over 13 amino acids. CDR1 LNHNV and CDR2 YYDKDF come from the germline V gene (reference sequence). V lost 3 bases and J lost 8; bases outside the gene matches: 2. CDR3 protein: CATSRRGGDEQFF. DNA of the CDR3: TGTGCCACCAGCAGGCGGGGGGGTGATGAGCAGTTCTTC.

The CDR3 region has the DNA TGTGCCAGCAGCCCGGGCGGGGGTGGAGACGAGCAGTACTTC. Translating it yields CASSPGGGGDEQYF. The chain joins TRBV7-6 to TRBJ2-7; 7 positions agree with TRBD2. This CDR3 has 14 residues. V lost 5 bases to trimming and J lost 5 bases; unmatched junction nucleotides: 9. From germline, CDR1 is SGHVS and CDR2 FNYEAQ.

This clone was counted between two and nine times. This chain links TRBV2 with TRBJ2-5; perhaps TRBD2 as D (5 bases). Germline V CDR1 and CDR2: SNHLY, FYNNEI. The CDR3 is 15 residues long. With 4 bases removed from V and 5 bases from J, the gap between germline ends came to 17 bases. In DNA form, the CDR3 reads TGTGCCAGCAGTGGAGAGTTGAGGGTGGGGGAGACCCAGTACTTC. Its protein product is CASSGELRVGETQYF.

This clone has only one observation. The chain has TRBV6-5 and TRBJ2-1; TRBD2 matches at 11 bases. In germline, CDR1 is MNHEY, CDR2 SVGAGI. The CDR3 contains 14 residues. J gave up 8 bases and V 8 bases, and 8 bases lay outside the gene matches. The CDR3 region has the DNA TGTGCCAGCGGACGACTAGCGGGGCACGATGAGCAGTTCTTC. It codes for CASGRLAGHDEQFF.